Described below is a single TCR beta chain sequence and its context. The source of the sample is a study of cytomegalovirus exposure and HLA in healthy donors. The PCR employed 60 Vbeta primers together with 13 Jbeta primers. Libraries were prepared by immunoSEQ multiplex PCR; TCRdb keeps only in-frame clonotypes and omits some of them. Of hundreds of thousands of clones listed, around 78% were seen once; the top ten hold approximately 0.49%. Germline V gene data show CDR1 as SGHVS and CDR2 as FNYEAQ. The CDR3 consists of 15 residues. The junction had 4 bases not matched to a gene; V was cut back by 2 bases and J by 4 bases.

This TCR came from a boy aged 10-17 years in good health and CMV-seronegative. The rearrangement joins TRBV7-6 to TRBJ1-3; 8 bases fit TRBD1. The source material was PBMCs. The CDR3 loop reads CASSLRTGRGNTIYF. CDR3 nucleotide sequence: TGTGCCAGCAGCTTACGGACAGGGAGAGGAAACACCATATATTTT.